This TCR beta chain was sequenced for a study of blood T cell repertoires in COVID-19. This clone has just one count. The CDR3 is 13 amino acids. Germline V CDR1 and CDR2: SNHLY, FYNNEI. The V gene lost 0 bases and the J gene lost 7 bases, with 10 bases spanning the gap. Here immunoSEQ multiplex PCR was the method, and the copy in TCRdb shows in-frame clones only, minus some. The table lists over 200,000 clones, around nine tenths of them singletons. The receptor's source is a woman in her twenties or thirties who had been exposed to COVID-19. Input material: PBMCs or T cells enriched from blood (not recorded which). V is TRBV2 and J is TRBJ2-7, with D tentatively TRBD1 (6 bases). CDR3 sequence: CASSEAQGGEQYF. The CDR3, as DNA: TGTGCCAGCAGTGAAGCCCAAGGGGGAGAGCAGTACTTC.